This record looks at one T cell receptor beta chain sequence and its context. Trimming left V 5 bases short and J 4 bases short, with 6 bases between. The V gene's germline CDR1 is ENHRY and CDR2 SYGVKD. This CDR3 comprises 12 residues. Using unique molecular identifiers, the investigators prepared the TCRbeta library. TCRdb independently ran MiXCR on the PCR reads; one entry per CDR3 protein. The sample lists 440,000 or so distinct CDR3 sequences, approximately 11% occurring once. These data come from a study of T-cell reconstitution after alpha-beta-depleted transplantation in children. The sequencing here drew on PBMCs from the stem cell graft donor, taken from the stem cell graft. V and J are TRBV10-3 and TRBJ1-5; no definite D call. The source is a human donor who donated a stem cell graft to a child with acute myeloid leukemia. CDR3 in amino acids: CAISKVNQPQHF. In DNA form, the CDR3 reads TGTGCCATCAGTAAAGTTAATCAGCCCCAGCATTTT.